Listed here is a single T cell receptor (beta chain). Its antigen is unidentified. Each donor was a healthy Caucasian individual from Russia, aged roughly 6 to 95. Peripheral blood, about 9.3 milliliters per donor, was collected. This record belongs to a study of blood T cells in healthy people across ages. Combining a sample-barcoded 5' primer with a J-beta primer mix, a second PCR ran for roughly 7 to 11 cycles. TCRdb reprocessed the 5' RACE reads with MiXCR, giving one entry per CDR3 protein. The data contain some 900,000 distinct CDR3 sequences, around 48% of them seen just once; the ten biggest clones take up about an eighth. This CDR3 has 13 residues. Germline V CDR1 and CDR2: SGHRS, YFSETQ. With 10 bases removed from V and 6 bases from J, the gap between germline ends came to 20 bases. Whole-study findings and limits: Estimates of diversity drawn from one million T cells were considered underestimates.

The material sequenced was blood. The chain employs TRBV5-1 and TRBJ2-7; D gene uncertain. The clonotype comes from a man aged 25-45 years in good health. CDR3 amino acids: CAGARLVQSEQYF. The CDR3 nucleotides read TGCGCCGGCGCGCGACTGGTCCAAAGCGAGCAGTACTTC.